The 22 T cell receptor beta chains given below trace back to one sample, sequenced in a study of blood T cell repertoires in COVID-19. Here immunoSEQ multiplex PCR was the method, and the copy in TCRdb shows in-frame clones only, minus some. The data contain 140,000 to 150,000 clones, roughly 84% of them seen just once; the ten biggest clones take up 4.8%. The source material was peripheral blood. All receptors come from a human donor in a cohort sampled during active COVID-19.

The chain recombines TRBV3-1 (or the pseudogene TRBV3-2) with TRBJ2-7; D gene ambiguous. CDR3 length: 15 amino acids. CDR1 is LGHDT and CDR2 is YNNKEL in the germline V gene (reference sequence). V lost 1 base, J lost 0 bases, and 10 bases lay in between. As DNA, the CDR3 is TGTGCCAGCAGCCAAGGGGTCGCGGTCTCCTACGAGCAGTACTTC. Translated: CASSQGVAVSYEQYF.

The V gene is TRBV11-3, the J gene TRBJ2-1; TRBD2 is a possible D gene (5 bases). V was pared by 1 base and J by 7 bases, with 17 bases between. The CDR3 contains 16 residues. Looked up from germline, CDR1 is SGHNT and CDR2 is YENEEA. The CDR3 sequence is CASSLGRTSRGNEQFF. CDR3 nucleotides: TGTGCCAGCAGCTTAGGCCGGACTTCCCGAGGGAATGAGCAGTTCTTC.

The sample holds a few counts of this clone. The V and J genes are TRBV10-2 and TRBJ2-7; possibly TRBD2 for D (6 bases). V lost 8 bases to trimming and J lost 4 bases, with 21 bases between them. CDR3 size: 15 residues. Per the germline V gene, CDR1 is WSHSY and CDR2 is SAAADI. CDR3 residues: CASRTGLLGDYEQYV. The CDR3 nucleotides read TGCGCCAGCCGAACGGGACTCCTTGGGGATTACGAGCAGTACGTC.

The chain employs TRBV6-5 and TRBJ2-7, with a tentative D call TRBD2 (7 bases). The germline CDR1 and CDR2 sequences are MNHEY and SVGAGI. The V gene lost 6 bases and the J gene lost 9 bases, with 18 bases spanning the gap. This CDR3 is built from 13 residues. The CDR3, as DNA: TGTGCCAGCAGCCGGAAGGGGGAGGGGAGGCAGTACGTC. It translates to CASSRKGEGRQYV.

The rearrangement links TRBV5-1 to TRBJ1-2; tentative D call: TRBD1 (6 bases). CDR1 is SGHRS, CDR2 YFSETQ, per germline. The CDR3 contains 15 residues. Trimming cost V 1 base and J 4 bases, with 14 bases left between them. CDR3 DNA sequence: TGCGCCAGCAGCTTGTTGACAGGCCCTACCTATGGCTACACCTTC. It codes for CASSLLTGPTYGYTF.

The chain has TRBV21-1 and TRBJ1-2; the D segment call TRBD1 is taken from the table without a DNA check. TRBV21-1 is shown as a pseudogene. The CDR3 consists of 13 residues. CDR3 protein: CASSPGENYGYTF. The CDR3 nucleotides read TGTGCCAGCAGCCCAGGGGAGAACTATGGCTACACCTTC.

The chain combines TRBV9 with TRBJ2-5; D remains ambiguous. The V gene lost 4 bases and the J gene lost 2 bases, with 3 bases spanning the gap. In germline, CDR1 is SGDLS, CDR2 YYNGEE. The CDR3 covers 11 residues. Written as DNA, the CDR3 is TGTGCCAGCAGCTCACAAGAGACCCAGTACTTC. Amino acid sequence: CASSSQETQYF.

The chain links TRBV2 to TRBJ1-4; 7 nucleotides match TRBD1. The germline CDR1 and CDR2 sequences are SNHLY and FYNNEI. Unmatched junction bases numbered 6, after V lost 6 bases and J lost 5 bases. This CDR3 comprises 14 residues. The CDR3 coding sequence is TGTGCCAGCAGGACGGGACAGCTGAATGAAAAACTGTTTTTT. Residues: CASRTGQLNEKLFF.

The chain recombines TRBV5-1 with TRBJ2-2; 8 nucleotides align to TRBD1. This CDR3 spans 15 amino acids. Germline loops: CDR1 SGHRS, CDR2 YFSETQ. V shed 0 bases and J 5 bases; nucleotides not matched to a gene: 3. CDR3 loop: CASSLVQGATGELFF. Here the CDR3 DNA reads TGCGCCAGCAGCTTGGTTCAGGGGGCAACCGGGGAGCTGTTTTTT.

CDR3 in amino acids: CASSAQGVSSYEQYF. The CDR3 DNA sequence: TGCGCCAGCAGCGCACAGGGGGTGAGCTCCTACGAGCAGTACTTC. The V gene is TRBV5-1, the J gene TRBJ2-7; 8 nucleotides align to TRBD1. The CDR3 loop spans 15 amino acids. V lost 4 bases to trimming and J lost 0 bases; unmatched junction nucleotides: 6. The germline V gene has CDR1 SGHRS and CDR2 YFSETQ.

This clone came up a few times. The chain couples TRBV7-8 to TRBJ1-5; 7 bases are shared with TRBD1. Germline assignment: CDR1 SGHVS and CDR2 FQNEAQ. CDR3 size: 13 residues. The junction had 4 bases not matched to a gene; V was cut back by 5 bases and J by 6 bases. The chain's CDR3 is CASSGTGVQPQHF. The DNA of the CDR3 is TGTGCCAGCAGCGGAACAGGGGTTCAGCCCCAGCATTTT.

The CDR3 reads CASSWTSGGADEQFF. The CDR3 coding sequence is TGTGCCAGCAGCTGGACTAGCGGGGGGGCCGATGAGCAGTTCTTC. The chain recombines TRBV7-9 with TRBJ2-1; 15 nucleotides align to TRBD2. Germline values: CDR1 SEHNR, CDR2 FQNEAQ (reference sequence). Trimming cost V 4 bases and J 8 bases; bases outside gene matches: 3. This CDR3 spans 15 amino acids.

The chain employs TRBV1 and TRBJ2-7; the D call TRBD2 from the table was never checked on the DNA. TRBV1 is termed a pseudogene. This CDR3 spans 16 amino acids. The CDR3 sequence: CTSSHRLFQGRNEQYV. Written as DNA, the CDR3 is TGCACCAGCAGCCACCGACTCTTTCAAGGCCGAAACGAGCAGTACGTC.

The gene calls are TRBV19 and TRBJ1-4; the match to TRBD1 covers 8 bases. V was pared by 5 bases and J by 4 bases, with 3 bases of the junction left unmatched. Germline V lookup: CDR1 LNHDA, CDR2 SQIVND (reference sequence). The CDR3 consists of 14 residues. The CDR3 DNA is TGTGCCAGTAGTCTAACAGGGGGTAATGAAAAACTGTTTTTT. Its translation is CASSLTGGNEKLFF.

V and J are TRBV27 and TRBJ2-3, with D maybe TRBD1 (5 bases). Trimming left V 3 bases short and J 6 bases short, with 10 bases between. Germline V CDR1 and CDR2: MNHEY, SMNVEV (reference sequence). CDR3 size: 13 residues. This chain's CDR3 is CASSFREGDTQYF. The CDR3 DNA reads as TGTGCCAGCAGTTTCAGGGAAGGGGATACGCAGTATTTT.

The chain uses TRBV19 and TRBJ2-7, with 10 bases aligning to TRBD1. The V gene's germline CDR1 is LNHDA and CDR2 SQIVND (reference sequence). The CDR3 length is 21 residues. V was pared by 1 base and J by 1 base, with 19 bases of the junction left unmatched. The CDR3 coding sequence is TGTGCCAGTAGTATAGCACCCCGGGACAGGGGCGGTCTCGGGCGATCCTACGAGCAGTACTTC. This sequence encodes CASSIAPRDRGGLGRSYEQYF.

The CDR3, as DNA: TGTGCCAGCAGCTCTCAGTTACAGCGGGGTTACAATGAGCAGTTCTTC. Translation gives CASSSQLQRGYNEQFF. The chain is built from TRBV7-2 and TRBJ2-1; TRBD2 aligns across 7 bases. Trimming took 4 bases from V and 4 from J; bases not matched to a gene: 10. Germline V gene lookup returns CDR1 SGHTA and CDR2 FQGNSA. This CDR3 is built from 16 residues. Drawing the rest from reference TRBV7-2 and TRBJ2-1, the complete variable domain is GAGVSQSPSNKVTEKGKDVELRCDPISGHTALYWYRQSLGQGLEFLIYFQGNSAPDKSGLPSDRFSAERTGGSVSTLTIQRTQQEDSAVYLCASSSQLQRGYNEQFFGPGTRLTVL.

J is TRBJ2-3 and V is TRBV2; 7 positions match TRBD1. The CDR3 length is 14 residues. V shed 7 bases, J shed 3 bases, and the junction held 7 bases outside the gene matches. Germline assignment: CDR1 SNHLY and CDR2 FYNNEI. The CDR3 loop is CASINNRGTDTQYF. CDR3 sequence (DNA): TGTGCCAGCATTAACAACAGGGGTACAGATACGCAGTATTTT.

This rearrangement joins TRBV4-1 to TRBJ1-1; no definite D call. Trimming stripped 6 bases from V and 6 bases from J, with 8 bases between. Looked up from germline, CDR1 is MGHRA and CDR2 is YSYEKL. This CDR3 is 11 amino acids long. In DNA, the CDR3 is TGCGCCAGCAGAAAGGGAGCTGAAGCTTTCTTT. Translating it yields CASRKGAEAFF.

V gene TRBV28 combines with J gene TRBJ2-4; D may be TRBD2 (6 bases). Germline V gene sequence: CDR1 MDHEN, CDR2 SYDVKM. Trimming pared 3 bases from V and 2 bases from J, leaving 20 bases between. CDR3 length equals 18 residues. CDR3 residues: CASSLSGGGGSPKNIQYF. The CDR3 DNA sequence: TGTGCCAGCAGTTTGTCCGGGGGTGGGGGAAGTCCCAAAAACATTCAGTACTTC.

The chain is built from TRBV6-5 and TRBJ1-5; a weak D match, TRBD1 (6 bases). Trimming took 6 bases from V and 0 from J, leaving 12 bases between them. Germline CDR1 MNHEY, CDR2 SVGAGI. This CDR3 is built from 15 residues. CDR3 coding DNA: TGTGCCAGCAGAGAGTGGGGGCTTAGCAATCAGCCCCAGCATTTT. Protein product: CASREWGLSNQPQHF.

The V call is TRBV28, the J call TRBJ1-2, with D hard to call. The CDR3 spans 12 residues. Trimming took 8 bases from V and 1 from J, leaving 8 bases between them. Germline assignment: CDR1 MDHEN and CDR2 SYDVKM. CDR3 sequence reads: CASGAVNYGYTF. The CDR3 bases are TGTGCCAGCGGTGCGGTTAACTATGGCTACACCTTC.